Here is one TCR beta chain with its context. The sample is drawn from a study of monozygotic twins with inflammatory bowel disease. Following a re-call of the 5' RACE reads, TCRdb has one entry per CDR3 protein and lacks DNA. This repertoire comprises around 450,000 distinct CDR3 sequences; its ten largest clones make up 2.4%. The clonotype comes from a human donor with ulcerative colitis or Crohn's disease, or a healthy co-twin of an affected twin (not recorded which). Sequenced input: blood.

The CDR3 loop is CASSPRGAGEQYF. The chain links TRBV7-3 to TRBJ2-7; checking the TCRdb D call of TRBD1 is not possible without DNA. The CDR3 contains 13 residues. CDR1 and CDR2 from the germline V gene are SGHTA and FQGTGA.